These T cell receptor beta chains were read from a single sample in a study of blood T cell repertoires in COVID-19. Only in-frame clones appear in the TCRdb table, and some are missing; sequencing was by immunoSEQ multiplex PCR. The table has tens of thousands of clones, around 90% seen once. The source material was peripheral blood. These receptor sequences come from a man in his sixties with acute or convalescent COVID-19. Both conserved end residues are part of each CDR3.

v_gene: TRBV7-2; j_gene: TRBJ2-3; CDR3aa: CASSLELEDTQYF
v_gene: TRBV6-6; j_gene: TRBJ1-1; CDR3aa: CASSLENPPGRKRITEAFF
v_gene: TRBV19; j_gene: TRBJ1-2; CDR3aa: CASSISRGPNYGYTF
v_gene: TRBV4-2; j_gene: TRBJ1-1; CDR3aa: CASSLRGTDAAFF
v_gene: TRBV30; j_gene: TRBJ1-4; CDR3aa: CAWSSGTGANEKLFF
v_gene: TRBV11-1; j_gene: TRBJ1-1; CDR3aa: CASSSGKGAEAFF
v_gene: TRBV19; j_gene: TRBJ2-7; CDR3aa: CASSVGTAAYEQYF
v_gene: TRBV6-1; j_gene: TRBJ1-2; CDR3aa: CASSEADTPNYGYTF
v_gene: TRBV10-3; j_gene: TRBJ1-2; CDR3aa: CAISEPTLGYGYTF
v_gene: TRBV2; j_gene: TRBJ1-3; CDR3aa: CASSEQVSGNTIYF
v_gene: TRBV2; j_gene: TRBJ2-5; CDR3aa: CASRNGAGGGETQYF
v_gene: TRBV29-1; j_gene: TRBJ2-7; CDR3aa: CSVVRGSYEQYF
v_gene: TRBV5-6; j_gene: TRBJ1-5; CDR3aa: CASSKFDRGSNQPQHF
v_gene: TRBV29-1; j_gene: TRBJ2-7; CDR3aa: CSVVPGSNEQYF
v_gene: TRBV3-1/TRBV3-2; j_gene: TRBJ1-2; CDR3aa: CASSQDNRGGHGYTF
v_gene: TRBV24-1; j_gene: TRBJ2-1; CDR3aa: CATSTDGDNEQFF
v_gene: TRBV4-1; j_gene: TRBJ2-3; CDR3aa: CASSQDRSRGQGRTDTQYF
v_gene: TRBV9; j_gene: TRBJ2-3; CDR3aa: CASSARGTGTDTQYF
v_gene: TRBV29-1; j_gene: TRBJ1-2; CDR3aa: CSVDRDGYTF
v_gene: TRBV19; j_gene: TRBJ1-5; CDR3aa: CASSIDPGYQPQHF
v_gene: TRBV2; j_gene: TRBJ2-1; CDR3aa: CASSLSLDREVWNEQFF
v_gene: TRBV5-8; j_gene: TRBJ1-2; CDR3aa: CASSLTGARNYGYTF
v_gene: TRBV20-1; j_gene: TRBJ1-3; CDR3aa: CSASTGNTIYF
v_gene: TRBV6-5; j_gene: TRBJ2-3; CDR3aa: CASRGGKGGTDTQYF
v_gene: TRBV5-6; j_gene: TRBJ2-7; CDR3aa: CASSFGGTSEQYF
v_gene: TRBV27; j_gene: TRBJ1-1; CDR3aa: CASSRTGASEAFF
v_gene: TRBV27; j_gene: TRBJ1-1; CDR3aa: CASSLQWYTEAFF
v_gene: TRBV7-9; j_gene: TRBJ1-2; CDR3aa: CASVASAAGTSGYTF
v_gene: TRBV5-4; j_gene: TRBJ2-2; CDR3aa: CASSSDRVVAGELFF
v_gene: TRBV5-1; j_gene: TRBJ2-2; CDR3aa: CASSSLTGNTGELFF
v_gene: TRBV19; j_gene: TRBJ1-2; CDR3aa: CASTPTGQALHGYTF
v_gene: TRBV5-1; j_gene: TRBJ1-4; CDR3aa: CASSSDSSREKLFF
v_gene: TRBV4-1; j_gene: TRBJ1-6; CDR3aa: CASSQGTGAPLHF
v_gene: TRBV2; j_gene: TRBJ1-4; CDR3aa: CASSRREVGEKLFF
v_gene: TRBV7-9; j_gene: TRBJ2-5; CDR3aa: CASSEIGGKTQYF
v_gene: TRBV27; j_gene: TRBJ1-5; CDR3aa: CASSPGQGGQPQHF
v_gene: TRBV5-1; j_gene: TRBJ1-5; CDR3aa: CASSFSGNQPQHF
v_gene: TRBV5-5; j_gene: TRBJ1-2; CDR3aa: CASSLEAGGGYTF
v_gene: TRBV19; j_gene: TRBJ1-5; CDR3aa: CASSIIQNNQPQHF
v_gene: TRBV5-5; j_gene: TRBJ2-2; CDR3aa: CASSSAPLGGTGELFF
v_gene: TRBV15; j_gene: TRBJ1-5; CDR3aa: CATSRDQDSNQPQHF
v_gene: TRBV9; j_gene: TRBJ2-7; CDR3aa: CASSVAGARVLYF
v_gene: TRBV6-5; j_gene: TRBJ1-2; CDR3aa: CASSYLGQGLGYTF
v_gene: TRBV7-9; j_gene: TRBJ1-6; CDR3aa: CASSSDRLGTPLHF
v_gene: TRBV19; j_gene: TRBJ1-2; CDR3aa: CASSRLRDRSTF